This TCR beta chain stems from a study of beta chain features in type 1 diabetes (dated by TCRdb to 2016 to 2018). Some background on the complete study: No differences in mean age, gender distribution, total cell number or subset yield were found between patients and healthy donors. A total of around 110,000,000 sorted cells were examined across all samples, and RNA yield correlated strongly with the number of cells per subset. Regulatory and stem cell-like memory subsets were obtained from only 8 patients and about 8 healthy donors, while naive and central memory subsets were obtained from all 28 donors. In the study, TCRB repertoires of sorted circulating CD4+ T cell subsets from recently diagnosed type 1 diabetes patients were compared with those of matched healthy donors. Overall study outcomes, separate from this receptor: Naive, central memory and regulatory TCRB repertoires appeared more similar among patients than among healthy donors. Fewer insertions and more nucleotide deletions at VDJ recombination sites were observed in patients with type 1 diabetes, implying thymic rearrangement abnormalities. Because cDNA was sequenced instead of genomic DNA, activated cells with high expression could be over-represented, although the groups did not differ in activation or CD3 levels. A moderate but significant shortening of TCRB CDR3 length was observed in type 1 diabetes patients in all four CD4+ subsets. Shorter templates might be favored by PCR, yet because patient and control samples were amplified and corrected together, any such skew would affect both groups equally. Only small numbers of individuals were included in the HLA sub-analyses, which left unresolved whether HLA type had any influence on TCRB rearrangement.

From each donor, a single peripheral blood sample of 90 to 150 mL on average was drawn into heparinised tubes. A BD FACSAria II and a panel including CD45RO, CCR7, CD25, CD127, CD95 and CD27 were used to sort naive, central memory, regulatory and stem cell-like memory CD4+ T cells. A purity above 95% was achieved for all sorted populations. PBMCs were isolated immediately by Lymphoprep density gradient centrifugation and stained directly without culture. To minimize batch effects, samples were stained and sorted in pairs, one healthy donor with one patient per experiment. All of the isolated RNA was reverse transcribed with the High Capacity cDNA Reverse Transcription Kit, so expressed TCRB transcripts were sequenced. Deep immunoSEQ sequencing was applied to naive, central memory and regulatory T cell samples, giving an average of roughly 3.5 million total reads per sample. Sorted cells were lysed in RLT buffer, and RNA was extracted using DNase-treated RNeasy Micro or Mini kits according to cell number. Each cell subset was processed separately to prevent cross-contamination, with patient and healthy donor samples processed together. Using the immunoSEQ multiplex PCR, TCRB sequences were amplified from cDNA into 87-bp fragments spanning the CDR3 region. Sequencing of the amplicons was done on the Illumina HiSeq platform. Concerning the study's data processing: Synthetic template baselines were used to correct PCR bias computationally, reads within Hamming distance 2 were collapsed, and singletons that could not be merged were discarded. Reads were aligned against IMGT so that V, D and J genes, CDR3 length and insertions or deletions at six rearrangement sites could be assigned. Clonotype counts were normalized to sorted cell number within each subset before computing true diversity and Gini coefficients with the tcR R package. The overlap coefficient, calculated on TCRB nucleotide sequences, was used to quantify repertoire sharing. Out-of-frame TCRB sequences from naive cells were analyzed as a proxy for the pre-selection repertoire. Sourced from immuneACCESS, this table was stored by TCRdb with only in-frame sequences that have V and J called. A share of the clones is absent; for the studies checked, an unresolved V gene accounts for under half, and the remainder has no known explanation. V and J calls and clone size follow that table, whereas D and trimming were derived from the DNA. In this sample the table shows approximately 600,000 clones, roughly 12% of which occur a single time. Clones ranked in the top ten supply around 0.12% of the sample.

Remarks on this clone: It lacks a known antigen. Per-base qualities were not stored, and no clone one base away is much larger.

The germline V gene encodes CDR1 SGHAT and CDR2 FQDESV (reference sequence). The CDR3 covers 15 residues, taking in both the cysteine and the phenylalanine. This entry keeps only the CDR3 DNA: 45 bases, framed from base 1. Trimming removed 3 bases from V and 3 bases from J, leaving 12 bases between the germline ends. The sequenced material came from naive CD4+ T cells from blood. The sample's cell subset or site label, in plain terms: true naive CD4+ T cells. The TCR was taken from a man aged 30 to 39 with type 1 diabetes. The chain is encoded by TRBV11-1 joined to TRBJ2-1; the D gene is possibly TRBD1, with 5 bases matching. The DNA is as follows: TGTGCCAGCAGCTTTCAACACCAGGGCTACAATGAGCAGTTCTTC. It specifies CASSFQHQGYNEQFF.